This T cell receptor beta chain was captured in a study of brain T cells in children with intractable seizures. The germline V gene has CDR1 SQVTM and CDR2 ANQGSEA. V gave up 1 base and J gave up 4 bases; unmatched junction bases: 16. This CDR3 contains 18 residues. With respect to this clone: Its antigen is unknown.

Some clones are missing from TCRdb's copy, which holds only in-frame ones; the method was immunoSEQ multiplex PCR. The data show about 340,000 clones, about 93% seen once. Time point indicated: blood from clinic visit 5 months post-surgery; TSC patient then seizure free. Only cases whose brain tissue showed the highest T cell transcript signatures were sequenced. Patients received at least one anti-epileptic drug before surgery. Regarding the study as a whole: Pre-surgery blood may have been undersampled, hiding some clones. HCMV serostatus was not known, and viral specificity came from CDR3 similarity only.

The V and J genes are TRBV29-1 and TRBJ2-5, with 9 bases identical to TRBD2. The source of this sequence is a boy in the first two years of life with tuberous sclerosis and intractable seizures. Sequencing used peripheral blood, obtained about 5 months after surgery. This chain's CDR3 is CSVEAVLSGTSFAETQYF. In nucleotides, the CDR3 is TGCAGCGTTGAAGCGGTTCTGTCCGGGACTAGCTTCGCAGAGACCCAGTACTTC. The full variable domain, with the rest looked up from reference TRBV29-1 and TRBJ2-5, is SAVISQKPSRDICQRGTSLTIQCQVDSQVTMMFWYRQQPGQSLTLIATANQGSEATYESGFVIDKFPISRPNLTFSTLTVSNMSPEDSSIYLCSVEAVLSGTSFAETQYFGPGTRLLVL.